The 27 T cell receptor beta chains reported below all come from one sample, sequenced in a study of blood T cell repertoires in COVID-19. Sequencing was performed with immunoSEQ multiplex PCR; in TCRdb, only in-frame clones are kept and a portion is missing. In the table there are hundreds of thousands of clones, 86% of which are singletons. Sequencing was done on a sample of peripheral blood. These receptors were obtained from a woman aged 30 to 39 with active or convalescent COVID-19.

The chain links TRBV7-9 to TRBJ2-1, with D maybe TRBD2 (6 bases). The CDR3 has 15 amino acids. Trimming cost V 5 bases and J 0 bases, with 11 bases left between them. Per the germline V gene, CDR1 is SEHNR and CDR2 is FQNEAQ (reference sequence). This CDR3 reads CASSAAGISYNEQFF. CDR3 coding DNA: TGTGCCAGCAGCGCCGCGGGGATCTCCTACAATGAGCAGTTCTTC.

The chain combines TRBV6-1 with TRBJ1-1; 11 bases are shared with TRBD1. J lost 0 bases, V lost 1 base, and 1 base had no gene match. In germline, CDR1 is MNHNS, CDR2 SASEGT. The CDR3 totals 16 residues. The CDR3 region has the DNA TGTGCCAGCAGTGAAGGGACAGGGGGCCTGAACACTGAAGCTTTCTTT. Its protein is CASSEGTGGLNTEAFF.

V gene TRBV23-1 combines with J gene TRBJ1-4, with a tentative D call TRBD1 (5 bases). TRBV23-1 is annotated as an ORF whose role is uncertain. V lost 0 bases, J lost 3 bases, and 11 bases lay in between. CDR3 size: 16 residues. CDR3 DNA: TGCGCCAGCAGTCAATCGAAGGGGATAGCTAATGAAAAACTGTTTTTT. Protein sequence: CASSQSKGIANEKLFF.

The V gene is TRBV24-1, the J gene TRBJ2-2, with a tentative D call TRBD1 (6 bases). This CDR3 spans 14 amino acids. CDR1 is KGHDR, CDR2 SFDVKD, per germline. Trimming removed 4 bases from V and 6 bases from J, with 11 bases in between. CDR3 in amino acids: CATSDHRVPGELFF. For the CDR3, the DNA is TGTGCCACCAGTGACCACAGGGTCCCCGGGGAGCTGTTTTTT.

CDR3: CATPPAEAFF. The CDR3 coding sequence is TGTGCCACCCCCCCTGCTGAAGCTTTCTTT. The chain couples TRBV11-2 to TRBJ1-1; D ambiguous. V was pared by 10 bases and J by 6 bases, with 9 bases between. The germline CDR1 and CDR2 sequences are SGHAT and FQNNGV. The CDR3 length is 10 residues. Full variable domain (outside the CDR3, taken from reference TRBV11-2 and TRBJ1-1): EAGVAQSPRYKIIEKRQSVAFWCNPISGHATLYWYQQILGQGPKLLIQFQNNGVVDDSQLPKDRFSAERLKGVDSTLKIQPAKLEDSAVYLCATPPAEAFFGQGTRLTVV.

This chain joins TRBV5-6 and TRBJ1-2; TRBD1 matches 7 bases. Germline-derived CDR1 and CDR2 are SGHDT and YYEEEE. The CDR3 sequence is 14 residues long. J lost 8 bases, V lost 3 bases, and 10 bases had no gene match. The DNA of the CDR3 is TGTGCCAGCAGCTCAAGAGACAGGGCCGGAGGCTACACCTTC. Translation: CASSSRDRAGGYTF.

The V and J genes are TRBV5-1 and TRBJ2-3; D is perhaps TRBD1 (6 bases). V was cut by 4 bases and J by 0 bases, with 15 bases left in between. CDR1 is SGHRS and CDR2 is YFSETQ in the germline V gene. This CDR3 spans 16 amino acids. The CDR3 spells CASSLTGTPSTDTQYF. The CDR3 nucleotides are TGCGCCAGCAGCCTGACCGGGACACCGAGCACAGATACGCAGTATTTT.

The chain employs TRBV5-6 and TRBJ1-2; D gene unclear. CDR3 length: 14 amino acids. V shed 1 base and J shed 8 bases, with 15 bases lying between them. CDR1 and CDR2 from the germline V gene are SGHDT and YYEEEE. CDR3 in amino acids: CASSLSAGEKGYTF. CDR3 in DNA: TGTGCCAGCAGCTTGTCGGCCGGAGAAAAGGGCTACACCTTC.

This clone has just one count. The chain couples TRBV19 to TRBJ1-1; the match to TRBD1 covers 7 bases. This CDR3 is 14 amino acids long. V dropped 3 bases and J dropped 7; count of bases not matched to a gene: 8. CDR1 and CDR2 (germline): LNHDA, SQIVND (reference sequence). CDR3 nucleotide sequence: TGTGCCAGTAGTATCAGTGGGCAGGGGGGTGAAGCTTTCTTT. Its translation is CASSISGQGGEAFF.

This sequence joins TRBV7-6 and TRBJ2-3, with TRBD2 matching 10 bases. The V gene end was trimmed by 5 bases and the J gene end by 4 bases; junction bases not matched to a gene: 12. The CDR3 totals 17 residues. Germline V gene data show CDR1 as SGHVS and CDR2 as FNYEAQ. The CDR3 loop reads CASSPEWASGSSDTQYF. As DNA, the CDR3 is TGTGCCAGCAGCCCTGAGTGGGCTAGCGGGAGCTCAGATACGCAGTATTTT.

V gene TRBV5-4 combines with J gene TRBJ2-1; TRBD2 matches 11 bases. V was pared by 0 bases and J by 0 bases, with 2 bases of the junction left unmatched. Germline loops: CDR1 SGHNT, CDR2 YYREEE (reference sequence). The CDR3 totals 17 residues. CDR3 nucleotide sequence: TGTGCCAGCAGCTTGGGACTAGCGGGGAGCTCCTACAATGAGCAGTTCTTC. It translates to CASSLGLAGSSYNEQFF.

The sample holds one count of this clone. In the same sample, other DNA sequences code for this CDR3. The genes are TRBV6-5 and TRBJ1-5, with a tentative D call TRBD1 (6 bases). CDR1 and CDR2 (germline): MNHEY, SVGAGI. Trimming shortened V by 4 bases and J by 7 bases, and 8 bases separated the two germline ends. This CDR3 comprises 12 residues. DNA of the CDR3: TGTGCCAGCAGTTCGGGGGGCCAGCCCCAGCATTTT. It encodes CASSSGGQPQHF.

V usage is TRBV25-1 and J usage is TRBJ2-3, with a weak D call TRBD1 (6 bases). Trimming removed 3 bases at V and 3 bases at J, with 13 bases between. CDR1 is MGHDK, CDR2 SYGVNS, per germline. CDR3 size: 15 residues. CDR3: CASSESGAATDTQYF. Written as DNA, the CDR3 is TGTGCCAGCAGTGAGTCAGGGGCTGCTACAGATACGCAGTATTTT.

The rearrangement uses TRBV12-5 and TRBJ2-1; TRBD2 aligns across 11 bases. The V gene end was trimmed by 0 bases and the J gene end by 9 bases; junction bases not matched to a gene: 7. This CDR3 is built from 16 residues. The germline V gene encodes CDR1 LGHNT and CDR2 FRNRAP. CDR3 DNA: TGTGCTAGTGGTTTGGTGGTAGCGGGAGGGCCGGGTGAGCAGTTCTTC. Its translation is CASGLVVAGGPGEQFF.

The V and J genes are TRBV5-1 and TRBJ1-3; 7 bases agree with TRBD1. The CDR3 is 16 amino acids. The trim removed 3 bases at V and 1 base at J, leaving 7 bases unmatched. The germline V gene encodes CDR1 SGHRS and CDR2 YFSETQ. The CDR3 sequence is CASSSRAGGSGNTIYF. CDR3 DNA: TGCGCCAGCAGCTCGAGGGCAGGGGGTTCTGGAAACACCATATATTTT.

The V and J genes are TRBV7-6 and TRBJ2-6, with D maybe TRBD1 (6 bases). The CDR3 sequence is 19 residues long. Germline V lookup: CDR1 SGHVS, CDR2 FNYEAQ. Trimming left V 5 bases short and J 0 bases short, with 20 bases between. The CDR3 region is CASSPLPGHRSSGANVLTF. The CDR3 bases are TGTGCCAGCAGCCCCTTACCGGGACACCGCAGCTCTGGGGCCAACGTCCTGACTTTC.

This chain uses TRBV30 with TRBJ2-1; the D is unclear. Germline V CDR1 and CDR2: GTSNPN, SVGIG (reference sequence). This CDR3 has 13 amino acids. The V end lost 4 bases, the J end lost 0 bases, and 7 bases lay between the germline ends. The CDR3: CAWTVSSYNEQFF. As DNA, the CDR3 is TGTGCCTGGACGGTTTCCTCCTACAATGAGCAGTTCTTC.

This chain links TRBV27 with TRBJ1-2; 9 bases agree with TRBD1. The CDR3 has 13 residues. From germline, CDR1 is MNHEY and CDR2 SMNVEV (reference sequence). V lost 6 bases to trimming and J lost 4 bases; unmatched junction nucleotides: 3. The CDR3 reads CASRQGATYGYTF. The CDR3 region has the DNA TGTGCCAGCAGACAGGGGGCGACCTATGGCTACACCTTC.

The chain joins TRBV11-2 to TRBJ2-7; tentative D call: TRBD2 (6 bases). This CDR3 spans 16 amino acids. The germline V and J ends were trimmed by 6 bases and 2 bases, with 20 bases remaining between them. Germline V gene data show CDR1 as SGHAT and CDR2 as FQNNGV. The CDR3 DNA sequence: TGTGCCAGCAGTCTAGTGTCGAGCGGGCCTACCTACGAGCAGTACTTC. Its protein product is CASSLVSSGPTYEQYF.

The V and J genes are TRBV27 and TRBJ1-2; D not resolved. V lost 5 bases, J lost 6 bases, and 16 bases lay in between. The CDR3 is 14 residues long. CDR1 is MNHEY, CDR2 SMNVEV, per germline (reference sequence). The chain's CDR3 is CASSPGPQSHGYTF. In DNA form, the CDR3 reads TGTGCCAGCAGTCCTGGGCCTCAATCCCATGGCTACACCTTC.

The chain employs TRBV12-5 and TRBJ1-1, with 9 bases matching TRBD1. Germline lookup yields CDR1 LGHNT and CDR2 FRNRAP. V was pared by 0 bases and J by 4 bases, with 12 bases of the junction left unmatched. The CDR3 extends over 18 amino acids. CDR3 amino acids: CASGLVWTGEGDITEAFF. In nucleotides, the CDR3 is TGTGCTAGTGGTTTGGTCTGGACAGGGGAAGGTGATATCACTGAAGCTTTCTTT.

The chain combines TRBV27 with TRBJ2-3; D uncertain. Trimming pared 2 bases from V and 5 bases from J, leaving 5 bases between. The CDR3 runs 12 residues. CDR1 is MNHEY and CDR2 is SMNVEV in the germline V gene (reference sequence). CDR3 bases: TGTGCCAGCAGTTTACCTATAGATACGCAGTATTTT. Residues: CASSLPIDTQYF.

The chain has TRBV3-1 (or the pseudogene TRBV3-2) and TRBJ2-3; perhaps TRBD1 as D (6 bases). Germline lookup yields CDR1 LGHDT and CDR2 YNNKEL (reference sequence). The V end was cut by 7 bases, the J end by 2 bases, with 13 bases between. The CDR3 is 14 amino acids. The CDR3 coding sequence is TGTGCCAGCACCTTAGGGGGACACACAGATACGCAGTATTTT. Its protein product is CASTLGGHTDTQYF.

J is TRBJ2-1 and V is TRBV15; D perhaps matches TRBD2 (5 bases). Deletions cut 1 base from V and 8 bases from J, with 12 bases between. Germline V gene lookup returns CDR1 LNHNV and CDR2 YYDKDF (reference sequence). The CDR3 consists of 14 residues. CDR3 DNA: TGTGCCACCAGCAGAGCTCAGCTCGGGGATGAGCAGTTCTTC. It codes for CATSRAQLGDEQFF.

The CDR3 sequence is CASSPQLREGLADTQYF. CDR3 DNA: TGTGCCAGCTCACCCCAACTGCGGGAGGGCCTAGCAGATACGCAGTATTTT. V and J are TRBV18 and TRBJ2-3; 9 positions agree with TRBD2. There are 17 residues in the CDR3. V lost 3 bases and J lost 4; bases outside the gene matches: 11. Per the germline V gene, CDR1 is KGHSH and CDR2 is LQKENI.

This chain uses TRBV4-2 with TRBJ1-1; D is uncertain. The CDR3 extends over 14 amino acids. Trimming left V 0 bases short and J 3 bases short, with 8 bases between. Germline V lookup: CDR1 LGHNA, CDR2 YNFKEQ. CDR3 bases: TGTGCCAGCAGCCAAGAGACTACGGACACTGAAGCTTTCTTT. Protein: CASSQETTDTEAFF.

This clone has only one observation. The CDR3 region is CASSPPSRIQGGYTF. In DNA, the CDR3 is TGTGCCAGCTCACCACCCTCCCGGATACAGGGAGGCTACACCTTC. The rearrangement joins TRBV18 to TRBJ1-2; a weak D match, TRBD1 (6 bases). Trimming left V 0 bases short and J 8 bases short, with 16 bases between. The CDR3 sequence is 15 residues long. Germline CDR1 and CDR2: KGHSH and LQKENI.